This is a list of T cell receptor beta chains from one sample in a study of blood T cell repertoires in COVID-19. Here immunoSEQ multiplex PCR was the method, and the copy in TCRdb shows in-frame clones only, minus some. The data hold under 300,000 clones, with roughly four fifths observed a single time. The sample was PBMCs or T cells enriched from blood (not recorded which). The source is a man aged 40-49 years who had recovered from COVID-19. Both conserved end residues are part of each CDR3. The order of the fields is J gene, D gene, V gene, clone size, CDR3 DNA, CDR3 protein. A D gene is named only where the DNA matches it firmly. The size entry is marked missing in some rows and otherwise reads once, few, many or a size class.

TRBJ1-2	-	TRBV2	-	TGTGCCAGCTGGGAGGGTTTGTATGGCTACACCTTC	CASWEGLYGYTF
TRBJ1-4	-	TRBV7-9	-	TGTGCCAGCAGCCCTAGGGCAGCCCCGAGGGATGAAAAACTGTTTTTT	CASSPRAAPRDEKLFF
TRBJ2-7	-	TRBV28	-	TGTGCCAGCAGAGCCCGGGACACATTCTACGAGCAGTACTTC	CASRARDTFYEQYF
TRBJ2-3	TRBD1	TRBV2	-	TGTGCCAGCAGTCGCCAGGGGGCTCTCGCAGATACGCAGTATTTT	CASSRQGALADTQYF
TRBJ1-1	TRBD1	TRBV9	-	TGTGCCAGCAGCGTAGCCGTCGGGACAGGGGTTGAAGCTTTCTTT	CASSVAVGTGVEAFF
TRBJ2-1	-	TRBV3-1/TRBV3-2	-	TGTGCCAGCAGCCGGGCAGCGGATAGGAGGGAGCAGTTCTTC	CASSRAADRREQFF
TRBJ2-2	-	TRBV5-1	-	TGCGCCAGCAGCGTCTCAGGGGTAGAAACCGGGGAGCTGTTTTTT	CASSVSGVETGELFF
TRBJ1-4	-	TRBV27	-	TGTGCCAGCAGTTTACCCGTGGGGTTCCGGGGGTATCCAACTAATGAAAAACTGTTTTTT	CASSLPVGFRGYPTNEKLFF
TRBJ1-5	-	TRBV10-1	few	TGCGCCAGCAGTGAATCCTTAACAAGCAATCAGCCCCAGCATTTT	CASSESLTSNQPQHF
TRBJ2-1	TRBD2	TRBV29-1	-	TGCAGCGTGGGAGGGACGAACAATGAGCAGTTCTTC	CSVGGTNNEQFF
TRBJ2-1	TRBD2	TRBV5-4	-	TGTGCCAGCGCGGGACTAGCGGATAGGTACAATGAGCAGTTCTTC	CASAGLADRYNEQFF
TRBJ1-2	-	TRBV14	-	TGTGCCAGCAGCCCGAGTCGGGTCCACTATGGCTACACCTTC	CASSPSRVHYGYTF
TRBJ2-5	TRBD1	TRBV3-1/TRBV3-2	-	TGTGCCAGCAAGTCAACGGGACAGGTGAAGGCCCAGTACTTC	CASKSTGQVKAQYF
TRBJ2-5	TRBD2	TRBV4-1	-	TGCGCCAGCAGCCAAACCTGGACTAGCGGCACCCACCAGACCCAGTACTTC	CASSQTWTSGTHQTQYF
TRBJ2-7	TRBD2	TRBV5-1	-	TGCGCCAGCAGCTTGAGTGGGAGGGCCATCTACGAGCAGTACTTC	CASSLSGRAIYEQYF
TRBJ2-2	-	TRBV11-2	-	TGTGCCAGCAGCTTAAGCCCGGGGGACGGGGAGCTGTTTTTT	CASSLSPGDGELFF
TRBJ1-1	-	TRBV20-1	-	TGCAGTGCTAGTTCGGCCGGGGGCACTGAAGCTTTCTTT	CSASSAGGTEAFF
TRBJ1-1	TRBD1	TRBV28	once	TGTGCCAGCAGTTCGGCACAGGGGGCGCTTAGTGGTAGGAGCACTGAAGCTTTCTTT	CASSSAQGALSGRSTEAFF
TRBJ2-3	-	TRBV11-3	-	TGTGCCAGCAGCCTAGGGCGGAGTAGCGAAATTTCAGATACGCAGTATTTT	CASSLGRSSEISDTQYF
TRBJ1-1	TRBD1	TRBV28	-	TGTGCCAGCAGTCTACAGGGGTTTGAAGCTTTCTTT	CASSLQGFEAFF